The T cell receptor (beta chain) under discussion was sequenced for a study of shared clonotypes between healthy human individuals. Overall study context: Every donor yielded three CD4 naive, three CD4 memory, two CD8 naive and one CD8 memory plate.

Caucasian adults living in Nashville, Tennessee, provided all samples. Generated by immunoSEQ multiplex PCR, the TCRdb table keeps only in-frame clones and is missing some. The table has 1.6 million or so clones, roughly 96% seen once. As to this clone: Its antigen is currently unknown. The same CDR3 is also encoded by other DNA sequences in this sample.

The ends lost 3 bases at V and 4 bases at J; junction bases unmatched: 4. The CDR3 covers 14 residues. From germline, CDR1 is SEHNR and CDR2 FQNEAQ (reference sequence). Study-level results: For naive CD4 cells, roughly 5% of clonotypes were shared across a handful of donors.

This receptor was taken from a young man in good health. The chain is built from TRBV7-9 and TRBJ2-7, with 9 bases identical to TRBD1. The specimen was naive CD4+ T cells sorted from blood. Documented subset: CD45RA+ positively selected. The CDR3 DNA follows: TGTGCCAGCAGCTTGGGACAGGGTGGGTACGAGCAGTACTTC. It yields the protein CASSLGQGGYEQYF.